One sample yielded the 18 T cell receptor beta chains listed below, sequenced in a study of T cells after yellow fever vaccination. TCRdb re-called the 5' RACE reads through MiXCR, storing one row per CDR3 protein. The data show around 400,000 distinct CDR3 sequences, with around a tenth seen just once and about 17% held by the top ten. The specimen was PBMCs, collected on the day of the first yellow fever vaccination. These receptors were taken from a young man who received the YFV17D yellow fever vaccine.

CDR3 protein: CASSGLLAGEETQYF. CDR3 in DNA: TGTGCCAGCAGTGGACTACTAGCGGGGGAAGAGACCCAGTACTTC. This rearrangement joins TRBV6-1 to TRBJ2-5, with TRBD2 matching 11 bases. The CDR3 covers 15 residues. Germline values: CDR1 MNHNS, CDR2 SASEGT. Unmatched junction bases numbered 4, after V lost 4 bases and J lost 3 bases.

The sample holds a few counts of this clonotype. V usage is TRBV9 and J usage is TRBJ1-1; unclear D gene. Trimming shortened V by 0 bases and J by 0 bases, and 6 bases separated the two germline ends. CDR1 SGDLS and CDR2 YYNGEE come from the germline V gene. The CDR3 runs to 14 residues. The DNA of the CDR3 is TGTGCCAGCAGCGTAGACCCGCTGAACACTGAAGCTTTCTTT. It yields the protein CASSVDPLNTEAFF.

The V call is TRBV6-5, the J call TRBJ1-4; no definite D call. Germline V gene data show CDR1 as MNHEY and CDR2 as SVGAGI. The length of the CDR3 is 16 residues. The V gene lost 2 bases and the J gene lost 0 bases, with 10 bases spanning the gap. The CDR3 is CASSYTGSATNEKLFF. The CDR3 nucleotides read TGTGCCAGCAGTTACACGGGCAGTGCAACTAATGAAAAACTGTTTTTT.

This clonotype has more than one count but fewer than ten. This chain connects TRBV12-3 or TRBV12-4 to TRBJ1-3; 9 positions match TRBD1. The CDR3 covers 15 residues. V lost 8 bases, J lost 5 bases, and 10 bases stayed unmatched. The CDR3 nucleotides are TGTGCCAGCGGGACAGGGAAAAGCCAGCGAAACACCATATATTTT. It codes for CASGTGKSQRNTIYF.

The V gene is TRBV12-3 or TRBV12-4, the J gene TRBJ1-6; 9 positions match TRBD1. This CDR3 spans 16 amino acids. J was trimmed by 9 bases and V by 5 bases; bases with no gene match: 11. The CDR3 nucleotides are TGTGCCAGCAGTCCGCAACGGACAGGGGCTGGTTCACCCCTCCACTTT. Translating gives CASSPQRTGAGSPLHF.

The chain recombines TRBV12-3 or TRBV12-4 with TRBJ1-5; 8 bases line up with TRBD1. V lost 3 bases to trimming and J lost 4 bases; unmatched junction nucleotides: 5. This CDR3 has 15 amino acids. CDR3 sequence reads: CASSFQGAANQPQHF. DNA of the CDR3: TGTGCCAGCAGTTTCCAGGGGGCGGCAAATCAGCCCCAGCATTTT.

The gene calls are TRBV10-2 and TRBJ2-2; no definite D call. The CDR3 spans 14 residues. The V end lost 2 bases, the J end lost 5 bases, and 9 bases lay between the germline ends. Germline V gene sequence: CDR1 WSHSY, CDR2 SAAADI. DNA for the CDR3: TGCGCCAGCAGTGAGACACAGCGAACCGGGGAGCTGTTTTTT. Translation: CASSETQRTGELFF.

The J gene is TRBJ1-2, the V gene TRBV12-3 or TRBV12-4; D is perhaps TRBD1 (6 bases). This CDR3 has 15 residues. Trimming cost V 4 bases and J 5 bases, with 17 bases left between them. This CDR3 is CASSSRRGAGYGYTF. CDR3 coding DNA: TGTGCCAGCAGTTCCAGACGGGGGGCTGGTTATGGCTACACCTTC.

V usage is TRBV21-1 and J usage is TRBJ1-4; TRBD1 is taken as the D call from the table, unchecked against the DNA. TRBV21-1 is noted as a pseudogene. The CDR3 sequence is 17 residues long. CDR3 sequence reads: CASSKVSLRGSGEKLFF. In DNA form, the CDR3 reads TGTGCCAGCAGCAAAGTTAGTTTACGGGGGTCTGGCGAAAAACTGTTTTTT.

The sample holds a few counts of this clonotype. This chain connects TRBV10-3 to TRBJ2-5, with 9 bases lining up with TRBD2. The length of the CDR3 is 14 residues. Germline V gives CDR1 ENHRY, CDR2 SYGVKD. The junction had 2 bases not matched to a gene; V was cut back by 6 bases and J by 0 bases. The CDR3 region is CAIRSSGDQETQYF. CDR3 DNA sequence: TGTGCCATCAGGTCTAGCGGGGACCAAGAGACCCAGTACTTC.

This clonotype was seen a handful of times. V gene TRBV18 combines with J gene TRBJ2-1; possible D gene TRBD2, 5 bases. CDR1 KGHSH and CDR2 LQKENI come from the germline V gene. V gave up 0 bases and J gave up 0 bases, with 9 bases separating them. The length of the CDR3 is 16 residues. The CDR3 protein is CASSPPAGSSYNEQFF. The CDR3 DNA is TGTGCCAGCTCACCACCGGCTGGGAGCTCCTACAATGAGCAGTTCTTC.

The chain couples TRBV7-6 to TRBJ2-5; unclear D gene. The CDR3 runs 11 residues. Looked up from germline, CDR1 is SGHVS and CDR2 is FNYEAQ. The V gene lost 5 bases and the J gene lost 5 bases, with 6 bases spanning the gap. This CDR3 reads CASSQMETQYF. CDR3 DNA sequence: TGTGCCAGCAGCCAGATGGAGACCCAGTACTTC. Complete variable domain (other parts from reference TRBV7-6 and TRBJ2-5): GAGVSQSPRYKVTKRGQDVALRCDPISGHVSLYWYRQALGQGPEFLTYFNYEAQQDKSGLPNDRFSAERPEGSISTLTIQRTEQRDSAMYRCASSQMETQYFGPGTRLLVL.

This clonotype has just a few counts. This rearrangement joins TRBV19 to TRBJ1-1; the D is unclear. The CDR3 is made up of 14 amino acids. The V and J ends lost 6 bases and 0 bases respectively, with 11 bases between them. CDR1 and CDR2 (germline): LNHDA, SQIVND (reference sequence). The CDR3 DNA sequence: TGTGCCAGTAGCCGACTCTTCATGAACACTGAAGCTTTCTTT. It codes for CASSRLFMNTEAFF.

Only a few counts were recorded for this clonotype. The rearrangement uses TRBV20-1 and TRBJ2-5; TRBD2 agrees at 8 bases. Per germline, CDR1 DFQATT and CDR2 SNEGSKA (reference sequence). With 6 bases clipped from V and 1 base from J, the junction kept 10 bases outside the gene matches. This CDR3 has 15 amino acids. The DNA of the CDR3 is TGCAGTGCCGCCTCTACGAGCGGGAGCCAAGAGACCCAGTACTTC. Translating it yields CSAASTSGSQETQYF.

The J gene is TRBJ2-1, the V gene TRBV18, with 11 bases fitting TRBD2. CDR1 KGHSH and CDR2 LQKENI come from the germline V gene. The CDR3 has 15 residues. V lost 3 bases to trimming and J lost 10 bases; unmatched junction nucleotides: 8. The CDR3, as DNA: TGTGCCAGCTCACCGAGATTCCTAGCGGGGGGCGAGCAGTTCTTC. Encoded protein: CASSPRFLAGGEQFF.

A note on this clonotype: Possible read error: a much larger clone is one base away. Lacking the conserved final phenylalanine or tryptophan, this CDR3 likely reflects a read error. V is TRBV4-3 and J is TRBJ2-5, with 7 bases identical to TRBD2. The germline V gene encodes CDR1 LGHNA and CDR2 YSLEER. Trimming took 2 bases from V and 5 from J; bases not matched to a gene: 5. This CDR3 is built from 14 residues. The DNA of the CDR3 is TGCGCCAGCAGCCAAACTAGCGTCGGGGAGACCCAGTACCTC. Translating it yields CASSQTSVGETQYL.

The chain recombines TRBV11-2 with TRBJ2-7; D tentatively fits TRBD1 or TRBD2 (6 bases each). Germline assignment: CDR1 SGHAT and CDR2 FQNNGV. V dropped 3 bases and J dropped 7 bases, with 16 bases sitting between them. There are 14 residues in the CDR3. The CDR3 DNA reads TGTGCCAGCAGCTTCGGGGGCCGTACGTGGGAGCAGTACTTC. It is translated as CASSFGGRTWEQYF.

In this sample, this clonotype turned up a few times. CDR3 in amino acids: CASTTGPLNTEAFF. CDR3 nucleotides: TGTGCCAGCACCACCGGCCCCCTAAACACTGAAGCTTTCTTT. The genes are TRBV9 and TRBJ1-1, with no clear D. Germline V gene sequence: CDR1 SGDLS, CDR2 YYNGEE. The CDR3 has 14 residues. Trimming took 6 bases from V and 2 from J, leaving 14 bases between them.